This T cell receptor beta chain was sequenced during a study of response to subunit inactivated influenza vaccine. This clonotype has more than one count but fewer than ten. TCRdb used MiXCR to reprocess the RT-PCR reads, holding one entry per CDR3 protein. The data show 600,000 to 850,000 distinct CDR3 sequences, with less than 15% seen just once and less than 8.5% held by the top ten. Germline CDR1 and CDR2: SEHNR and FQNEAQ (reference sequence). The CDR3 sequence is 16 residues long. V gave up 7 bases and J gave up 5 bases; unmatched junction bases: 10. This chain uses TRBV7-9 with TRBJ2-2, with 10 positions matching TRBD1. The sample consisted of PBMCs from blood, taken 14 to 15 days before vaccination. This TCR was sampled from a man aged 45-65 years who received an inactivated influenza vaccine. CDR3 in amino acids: CASTVTGTGVTGELFF. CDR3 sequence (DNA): TGTGCCAGCACCGTTACCGGGACAGGGGTGACCGGGGAGCTGTTTTTT.